Shown below are 25 T cell receptor beta chains from a single sample sequenced in a study of CD8 T cells in Susac syndrome. With random hexamers, about 0.45 to 1 ug RNA was reverse transcribed. TCRdb re-analysed the immunoSEQ multiplex PCR reads in MiXCR, keeping a single row per CDR3 protein. Here the sample spans some 130,000 distinct CDR3 sequences, about 95% being singletons. Input material: CD4+ T cells from PBMCs. The source is a human donor with multiple sclerosis.

The chain links TRBV6-6 to TRBJ1-5; TRBD1 is a possible D gene (5 bases). The V gene lost 6 bases and the J gene lost 11 bases, with 14 bases spanning the gap. Germline values: CDR1 MNHNY, CDR2 SVGAGI (reference sequence). This CDR3 contains 12 residues. The CDR3 DNA follows: TGTGCCAGCAGCCATCTGGGGCGAACCCAGCATTTT. Protein sequence: CASSHLGRTQHF.

The chain combines TRBV19 with TRBJ1-5, with TRBD1 matching 9 bases. The V gene's germline CDR1 is LNHDA and CDR2 SQIVND (reference sequence). The CDR3 totals 15 residues. J gave up 3 bases and V 7 bases, and 7 bases lay outside the gene matches. The CDR3 protein is CASTIGTGLNQPQHF. CDR3 DNA: TGTGCCAGTACCATTGGGACAGGGCTCAATCAGCCCCAGCATTTT.

This clonotype was picked up a small number of times. The genes are TRBV7-2 and TRBJ2-7; 12 bases are shared with TRBD1. With V trimmed by 1 base and J by 4 bases, 2 bases remained unmatched. CDR1 and CDR2 from the germline V gene are SGHTA and FQGNSA. The CDR3 length is 15 residues. This chain's CDR3 is CASSLEGQGAYEQYF. The CDR3 nucleotides read TGTGCCAGCAGCTTAGAGGGACAGGGGGCTTACGAGCAGTACTTC.

This clonotype was counted once. The V gene is TRBV11-2, the J gene TRBJ1-1, with 7 bases identical to TRBD1. The CDR3 totals 15 residues. J lost 1 base, V lost 7 bases, and 9 bases had no gene match. Germline V gene lookup returns CDR1 SGHAT and CDR2 FQNNGV. CDR3 region: CASTKGGGTNTEAFF. The CDR3 DNA reads as TGTGCCAGCACTAAAGGGGGCGGGACGAACACTGAAGCTTTCTTT.

The genes are TRBV29-1 and TRBJ2-5; D remains ambiguous. Trimming removed 8 bases at V and 5 bases at J, with 12 bases between. This CDR3 has 11 residues. Per the germline V gene, CDR1 is SQVTM and CDR2 is ANQGSEA. This CDR3 reads CSFRGGETQYF. CDR3 sequence (DNA): TGCAGCTTTCGAGGTGGGGAGACCCAGTACTTC. The full variable domain, rest sourced from reference TRBV29-1 and TRBJ2-5, is SAVISQKPSRDICQRGTSLTIQCQVDSQVTMMFWYRQQPGQSLTLIATANQGSEATYESGFVIDKFPISRPNLTFSTLTVSNMSPEDSSIYLCSFRGGETQYFGPGTRLLVL.

This chain links TRBV5-1 with TRBJ2-7; the match to TRBD2 covers 11 bases. Germline lookup yields CDR1 SGHRS and CDR2 YFSETQ. J gave up 3 bases and V 0 bases, and 5 bases lay outside the gene matches. This CDR3 spans 16 amino acids. The CDR3 protein is CASSLESSGGHYEQYF. The DNA for the CDR3 is TGCGCCAGCAGCTTGGAGTCTAGCGGGGGGCACTACGAGCAGTACTTC.

The CDR3 DNA reads TGTGCCAGTAGTATAGGGGGGTACAATCAGCCCCAGCATTTT. It is translated as CASSIGGYNQPQHF. The gene calls are TRBV19 and TRBJ1-5, with D perhaps matching TRBD1 (5 bases). Germline CDR1 and CDR2: LNHDA and SQIVND (reference sequence). The CDR3 is 14 residues long. Trimming removed 1 base from V and 3 bases from J, with 7 bases in between. Filled out from reference TRBV19 and TRBJ1-5, the complete variable domain reads DGGITQSPKYLFRKEGQNVTLSCEQNLNHDAMYWYRQDPGQGLRLIYYSQIVNDFQKGDIAEGYSVSREKKESFPLTVTSAQKNPTAFYLCASSIGGYNQPQHFGDGTRLSIL.

The V call is TRBV5-1, the J call TRBJ1-6, with 9 bases identical to TRBD1. CDR3 length: 17 residues. The J segment lost 5 bases and the V segment lost 0 bases, leaving 6 bases of the junction unmatched. Germline V gene sequence: CDR1 SGHRS, CDR2 YFSETQ. CDR3 residues: CASSLGQGVPNNSPLHF. CDR3 nucleotide sequence: TGCGCCAGCAGCTTGGGACAGGGGGTACCCAATAATTCACCCCTCCACTTT.

The rearrangement uses TRBV4-2 and TRBJ1-5, with D unresolved. The CDR3 has 13 amino acids. Looked up from germline, CDR1 is LGHNA and CDR2 is YNFKEQ. Trimming took off 5 bases at V and 7 bases at J, with 12 bases between the two ends. Here the CDR3 DNA reads TGTGCCAGCAGCTCTTTTCGCGGGCAGCCCCAGCATTTT. This codes for CASSSFRGQPQHF.

This sequence joins TRBV6-5 and TRBJ2-7; no definite D call. This CDR3 comprises 15 residues. Between the trimmed V and J ends, which lost 3 bases and 3 bases, there was a span of 15 bases. The germline V gene has CDR1 MNHEY and CDR2 SVGAGI. The CDR3 sequence is CASSYGWPNYYEQYF. DNA of the CDR3: TGTGCCAGCAGTTATGGTTGGCCGAACTACTACGAGCAGTACTTC.

V gene TRBV12-3 or TRBV12-4 combines with J gene TRBJ2-2; 9 bases are a match to TRBD2. The CDR3 has 14 amino acids. V lost 2 bases, J lost 5 bases, and 0 bases stayed unmatched. The CDR3 reads CASSLTSGTGELFF. The CDR3 nucleotides are TGTGCCAGCAGTTTAACTAGCGGGACCGGGGAGCTGTTTTTT.

The J gene is TRBJ1-2, the V gene TRBV5-1, with 7 positions matching TRBD1. Per the germline V gene, CDR1 is SGHRS and CDR2 is YFSETQ. J gave up 3 bases and V 2 bases, and 16 bases lay outside the gene matches. The CDR3 is 18 amino acids. CDR3 coding DNA: TGCGCCAGCAGCTTAGAGATTATGAGGGACAGTCGATACTATGGCTACACCTTC. Protein product: CASSLEIMRDSRYYGYTF.

The chain has TRBV5-1 and TRBJ2-7, with TRBD2 matching 7 bases. V trimming: 6 bases; J trimming: 5 bases; junction bases outside the gene matches: 14. This CDR3 region has 15 residues. CDR1 and CDR2 from the germline V gene are SGHRS and YFSETQ. The CDR3: CASTAQASGHDEQYF. CDR3 DNA: TGCGCCAGCACAGCGCAGGCTAGCGGACACGACGAGCAGTACTTC.

The chain employs TRBV6-2 or TRBV6-3 and TRBJ2-3; D is undetermined. Germline assignment: CDR1 MNHEY and CDR2 SVGEGT. Trimming shortened V by 6 bases and J by 5 bases, and 9 bases separated the two germline ends. The CDR3 runs 12 residues. The CDR3 region has the DNA TGTGCCAGCAGCCTCTACGGAGATACGCAGTATTTT. Protein sequence: CASSLYGDTQYF.

J is TRBJ2-1 and V is TRBV7-2; no definite D call. The germline V gene has CDR1 SGHTA and CDR2 FQGNSA. The CDR3 spans 16 residues. V lost 0 bases and J 7 bases, leaving 16 bases between the germline ends. The CDR3: CASSLAPWAARNEQFF. The CDR3, as DNA: TGTGCCAGCAGCTTAGCTCCCTGGGCAGCCAGGAATGAGCAGTTCTTC.

V usage is TRBV2 and J usage is TRBJ1-1, with TRBD1 identical over 10 bases. Germline V CDR1 and CDR2: SNHLY, FYNNEI. Trimming removed 5 bases from V and 9 bases from J; junction bases left unmatched: 6. The CDR3 is made up of 13 amino acids. The CDR3 sequence is CASSRPGQGKAFF. The CDR3 DNA is TGTGCCAGCAGTAGGCCGGGACAGGGGAAAGCTTTCTTT.

The V and J genes are TRBV2 and TRBJ2-4, with D perhaps matching TRBD1 (6 bases). Looked up from germline, CDR1 is SNHLY and CDR2 is FYNNEI. The ends were cut back, 6 bases at V and 0 bases at J, with 12 bases in the middle. This CDR3 has 15 amino acids. The CDR3 region has the DNA TGTGCCAGCAGCGGACAGCCTCTAGCCAAAAACATTCAGTACTTC. Translation: CASSGQPLAKNIQYF. The full variable domain, its missing parts supplied by reference TRBV2 and TRBJ2-4, is EPEVTQTPSHQVTQMGQEVILRCVPISNHLYFYWYRQILGQKVEFLVSFYNNEISEKSEIFDDQFSVERPDGSNFTLKIRSTKLEDSAMYFCASSGQPLAKNIQYFGAGTRLSVL.

V is TRBV15 and J is TRBJ1-1; D is unclear. CDR3 length equals 13 residues. Trimming took off 3 bases at V and 10 bases at J, with 15 bases between the two ends. The germline V gene encodes CDR1 LNHNV and CDR2 YYDKDF (reference sequence). The CDR3 protein is CATSRGTGRTAFF. CDR3 nucleotides: TGTGCCACCAGCAGGGGAACGGGCCGCACAGCTTTCTTT.

The gene calls are TRBV12-5 and TRBJ1-2, with TRBD1 as a possible D gene (6 bases). Germline V gene lookup returns CDR1 LGHNT and CDR2 FRNRAP. Trimming stripped 2 bases from V and 4 bases from J, with 20 bases between. CDR3 length equals 17 residues. DNA for the CDR3: TGTGCTAGTGGTTTGCGAGCCACCCTGGGACAAAGCTATGGCTACACCTTC. Protein sequence: CASGLRATLGQSYGYTF.

CDR3 DNA: TGTGCCAGCAGTGTTGGGCCGGGACAGGCGTACGAGCAGTACTTC. Residues: CASSVGPGQAYEQYF. The chain employs TRBV6-1 and TRBJ2-7; 8 bases align to TRBD1. The junction had 9 bases not matched to a gene; V was cut back by 4 bases and J by 4 bases. The germline V gene encodes CDR1 MNHNS and CDR2 SASEGT. The CDR3 loop spans 15 amino acids.

The gene calls are TRBV10-2 and TRBJ1-1; 9 bases are shared with TRBD1. The CDR3 spans 18 residues. J gave up 1 base and V 0 bases, and 9 bases lay outside the gene matches. Germline V gene data show CDR1 as WSHSY and CDR2 as SAAADI. CDR3 DNA: TGCGCCAGCAGTGAGTCCCCCCGGACAGGGGTGGGGAACACTGAAGCTTTCTTT. Translation: CASSESPRTGVGNTEAFF.

V usage is TRBV7-9 and J usage is TRBJ2-4, with D maybe TRBD1 (6 bases). This CDR3 spans 14 amino acids. The ends were cut back, 2 bases at V and 3 bases at J, with 8 bases in the middle. Per the germline V gene, CDR1 is SEHNR and CDR2 is FQNEAQ (reference sequence). The CDR3 DNA follows: TGTGCCAGCAGCTTACAGGGGCTCAAAAACATTCAGTACTTC. It codes for CASSLQGLKNIQYF.

The chain couples TRBV4-2 to TRBJ2-5; possibly TRBD1 for D (6 bases). Germline CDR1 and CDR2: LGHNA and YNFKEQ. Between the trimmed V and J ends, which lost 3 bases and 1 base, there was a span of 12 bases. This CDR3 contains 15 residues. In DNA form, the CDR3 reads TGTGCCAGCAGCCAGACAGGCCCAACCCAAGAGACCCAGTACTTC. Protein product: CASSQTGPTQETQYF.

V gene TRBV5-1 combines with J gene TRBJ2-5; D is ambiguous. CDR3 length equals 14 residues. CDR1 SGHRS and CDR2 YFSETQ come from the germline V gene. Trimming took off 5 bases at V and 3 bases at J, with 14 bases between the two ends. In nucleotides, the CDR3 is TGCGCCAGCAGAGTAGGTACCTCAAAAGAGACCCAGTACTTC. Its translation is CASRVGTSKETQYF. The full variable domain, in which reference TRBV5-1 and TRBJ2-5 provide the parts outside the CDR3, is KAGVTQTPRYLIKTRGQQVTLSCSPISGHRSVSWYQQTPGQGLQFLFEYFSETQRNKGNFPGRFSGRQFSNSRSEMNVSTLELGDSALYLCASRVGTSKETQYFGPGTRLLVL.

The genes are TRBV6-5 and TRBJ1-1; TRBD1 matches 8 bases. The CDR3 has 14 amino acids. Germline CDR1 and CDR2: MNHEY and SVGAGI. Unmatched junction bases numbered 13, after V lost 6 bases and J lost 10 bases. The CDR3 sequence: CASSSSQDTGGAFF. The CDR3 DNA sequence: TGTGCCAGCAGCTCGAGCCAGGATACAGGGGGAGCTTTCTTT.